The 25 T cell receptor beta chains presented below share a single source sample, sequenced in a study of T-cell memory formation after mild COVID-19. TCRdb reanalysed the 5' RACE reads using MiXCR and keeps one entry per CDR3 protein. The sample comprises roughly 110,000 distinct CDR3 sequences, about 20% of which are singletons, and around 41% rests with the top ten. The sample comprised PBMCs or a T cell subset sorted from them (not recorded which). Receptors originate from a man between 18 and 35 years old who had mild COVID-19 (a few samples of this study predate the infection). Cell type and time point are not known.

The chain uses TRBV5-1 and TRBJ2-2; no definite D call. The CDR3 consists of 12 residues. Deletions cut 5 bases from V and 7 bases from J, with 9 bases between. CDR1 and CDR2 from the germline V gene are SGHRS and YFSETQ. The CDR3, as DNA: TGCGCCAGCAGGCCGTCGGGCGGGGAGCTGTTTTTT. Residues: CASRPSGGELFF.

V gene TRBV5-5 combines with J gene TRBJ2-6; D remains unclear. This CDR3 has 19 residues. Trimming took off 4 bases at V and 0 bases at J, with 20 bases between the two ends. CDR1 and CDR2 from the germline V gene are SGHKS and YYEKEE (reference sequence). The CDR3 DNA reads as TGTGCCAGCAGCCCCCACCCGGGCAGGCAGGACTCTGGGGCCAACGTCCTGACTTTC. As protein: CASSPHPGRQDSGANVLTF.

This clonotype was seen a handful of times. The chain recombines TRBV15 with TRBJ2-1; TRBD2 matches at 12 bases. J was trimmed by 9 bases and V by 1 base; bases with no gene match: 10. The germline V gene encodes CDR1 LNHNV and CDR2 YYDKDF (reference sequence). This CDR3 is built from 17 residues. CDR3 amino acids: CATSRVASGGVFSEQFF. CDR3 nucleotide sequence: TGTGCCACCAGCAGAGTGGCTAGCGGGGGGGTATTCAGTGAGCAGTTCTTC.

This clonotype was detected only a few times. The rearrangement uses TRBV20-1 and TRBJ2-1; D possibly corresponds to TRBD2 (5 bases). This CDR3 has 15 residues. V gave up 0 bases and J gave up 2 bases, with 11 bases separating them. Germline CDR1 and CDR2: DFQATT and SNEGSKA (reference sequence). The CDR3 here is CSAREVDLTYNEQFF. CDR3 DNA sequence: TGCAGTGCTAGAGAGGTGGACTTGACCTACAATGAGCAGTTCTTC.

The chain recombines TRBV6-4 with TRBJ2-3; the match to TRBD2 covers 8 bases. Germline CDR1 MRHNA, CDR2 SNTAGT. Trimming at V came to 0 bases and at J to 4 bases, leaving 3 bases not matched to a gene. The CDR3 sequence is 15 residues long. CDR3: CASSDSGGASDTQYF. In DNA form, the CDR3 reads TGTGCCAGCAGTGACTCCGGGGGGGCCTCAGATACGCAGTATTTT.

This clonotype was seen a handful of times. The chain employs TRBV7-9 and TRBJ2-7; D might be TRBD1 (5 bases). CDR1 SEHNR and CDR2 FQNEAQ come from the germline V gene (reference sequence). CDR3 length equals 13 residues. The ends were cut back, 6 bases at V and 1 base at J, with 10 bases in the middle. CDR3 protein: CASSPQDSYEQYF. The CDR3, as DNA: TGTGCCAGCAGTCCACAGGATTCCTACGAGCAGTACTTC.

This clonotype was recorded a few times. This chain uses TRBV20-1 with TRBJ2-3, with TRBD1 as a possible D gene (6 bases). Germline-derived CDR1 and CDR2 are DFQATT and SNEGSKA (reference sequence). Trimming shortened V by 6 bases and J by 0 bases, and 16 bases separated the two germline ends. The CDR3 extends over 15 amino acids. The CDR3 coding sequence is TGCAGTGCCCAGGACCAGGGACAAAGCACAGATACGCAGTATTTT. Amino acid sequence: CSAQDQGQSTDTQYF.

This CDR3 is CASSQTSGVIPDTQYF. The CDR3 DNA follows: TGCGCCAGCAGCCAGACTAGCGGGGTGATACCAGATACGCAGTATTTT. The genes are TRBV4-3 and TRBJ2-3, with 11 bases aligning to TRBD2. The CDR3 loop spans 16 amino acids. V lost 3 bases, J lost 4 bases, and 6 bases stayed unmatched. CDR1 LGHNA and CDR2 YSLEER come from the germline V gene.

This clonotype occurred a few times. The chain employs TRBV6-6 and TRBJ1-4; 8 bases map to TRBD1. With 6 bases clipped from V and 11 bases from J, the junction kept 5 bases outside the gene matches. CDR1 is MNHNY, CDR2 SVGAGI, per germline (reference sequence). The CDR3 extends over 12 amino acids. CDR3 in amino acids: CASSLDRAKLFF. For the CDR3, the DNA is TGTGCCAGCAGCCTGGACAGGGCGAAACTGTTTTTT.

The DNA of the CDR3 is TGTGCCAGCACCCCCTTGTCTGGACAGCCGAACACTGAAGCTTTCTTT. Translating it yields CASTPLSGQPNTEAFF. The chain couples TRBV7-9 to TRBJ1-1; tentatively, D is TRBD1 (6 bases). Germline loops: CDR1 SEHNR, CDR2 FQNEAQ (reference sequence). CDR3 length: 16 amino acids. With 7 bases removed from V and 1 base from J, the gap between germline ends came to 19 bases.

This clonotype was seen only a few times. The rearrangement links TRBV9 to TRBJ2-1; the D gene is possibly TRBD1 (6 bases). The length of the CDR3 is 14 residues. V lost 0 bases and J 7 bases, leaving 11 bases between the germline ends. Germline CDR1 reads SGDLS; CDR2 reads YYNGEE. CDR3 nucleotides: TGTGCCAGCAGCGTAGCGGCAGGGGTTAATGAGCAGTTCTTC. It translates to CASSVAAGVNEQFF.

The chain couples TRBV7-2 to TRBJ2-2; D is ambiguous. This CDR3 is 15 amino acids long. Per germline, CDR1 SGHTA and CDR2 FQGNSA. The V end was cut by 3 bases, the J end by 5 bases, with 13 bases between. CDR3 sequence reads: CASSFQPAATGELFF. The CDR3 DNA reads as TGTGCCAGCAGCTTTCAGCCGGCCGCGACCGGGGAGCTGTTTTTT.

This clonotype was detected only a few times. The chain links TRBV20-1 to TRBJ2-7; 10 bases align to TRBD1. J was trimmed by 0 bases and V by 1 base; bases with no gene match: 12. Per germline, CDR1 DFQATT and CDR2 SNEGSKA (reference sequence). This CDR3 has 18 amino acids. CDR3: CSARGWDRGSGPSYEQYV. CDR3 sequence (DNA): TGCAGTGCTAGAGGTTGGGACAGGGGCTCGGGGCCCTCCTACGAGCAGTACGTC.

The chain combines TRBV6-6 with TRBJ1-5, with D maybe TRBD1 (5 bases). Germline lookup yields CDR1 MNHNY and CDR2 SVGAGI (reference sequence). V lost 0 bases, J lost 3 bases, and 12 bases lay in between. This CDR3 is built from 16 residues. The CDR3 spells CASSYSPQGDNQPQHF. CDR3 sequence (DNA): TGTGCCAGCAGTTACTCCCCGCAGGGCGACAATCAGCCCCAGCATTTT.

The CDR3 protein is CAISEGYEQYV. The CDR3 nucleotides are TGTGCCATCAGTGAGGGTTACGAGCAGTACGTC. V is TRBV10-3 and J is TRBJ2-7; D call uncertain. The CDR3 has 11 residues. Per the germline V gene, CDR1 is ENHRY and CDR2 is SYGVKD. V lost 2 bases, J lost 4 bases, and 3 bases lay in between.

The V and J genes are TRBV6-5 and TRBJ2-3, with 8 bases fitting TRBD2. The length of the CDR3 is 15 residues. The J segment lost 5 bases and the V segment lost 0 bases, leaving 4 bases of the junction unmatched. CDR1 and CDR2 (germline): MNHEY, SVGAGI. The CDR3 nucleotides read TGTGCCAGCAGTTACTCCGGGGGGGGCGGAGATACGCAGTATTTT. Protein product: CASSYSGGGGDTQYF.

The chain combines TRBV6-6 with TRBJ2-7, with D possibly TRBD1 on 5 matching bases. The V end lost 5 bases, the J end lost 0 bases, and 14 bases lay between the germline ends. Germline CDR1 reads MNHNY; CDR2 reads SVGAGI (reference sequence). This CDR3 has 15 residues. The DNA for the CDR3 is TGTGCCAGCAGTCAAGACAGAGCCAGCTCCTACGAGCAGTACTTC. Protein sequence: CASSQDRASSYEQYF.

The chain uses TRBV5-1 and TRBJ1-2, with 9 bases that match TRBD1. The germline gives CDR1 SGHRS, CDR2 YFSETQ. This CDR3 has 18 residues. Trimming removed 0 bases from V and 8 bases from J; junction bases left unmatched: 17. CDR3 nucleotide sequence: TGCGCCAGCAGCTTGGGTCCGGGACAGGGATCATCTATGTCGGGCTACACCTTC. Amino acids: CASSLGPGQGSSMSGYTF.

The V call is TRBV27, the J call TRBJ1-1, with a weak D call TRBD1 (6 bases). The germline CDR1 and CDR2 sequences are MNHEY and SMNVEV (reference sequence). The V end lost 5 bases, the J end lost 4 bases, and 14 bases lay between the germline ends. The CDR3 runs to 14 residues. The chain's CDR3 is CASSLKGGGTEAFF. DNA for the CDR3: TGTGCCAGCAGTCTGAAAGGGGGAGGCACTGAAGCTTTCTTT.

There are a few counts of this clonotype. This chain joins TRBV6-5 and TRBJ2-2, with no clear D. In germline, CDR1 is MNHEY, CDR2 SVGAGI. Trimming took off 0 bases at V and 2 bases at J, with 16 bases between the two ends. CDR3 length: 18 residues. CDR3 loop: CASSYSAPELVNTGELFF. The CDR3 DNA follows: TGTGCCAGCAGTTACTCGGCGCCAGAACTGGTTAACACCGGGGAGCTGTTTTTT.

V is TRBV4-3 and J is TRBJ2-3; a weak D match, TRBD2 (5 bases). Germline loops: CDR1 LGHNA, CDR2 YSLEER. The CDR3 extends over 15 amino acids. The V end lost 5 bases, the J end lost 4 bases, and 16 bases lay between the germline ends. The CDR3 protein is CASSAEEAGADTQYF. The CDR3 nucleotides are TGCGCCAGCAGCGCCGAAGAGGCGGGCGCAGATACGCAGTATTTT.

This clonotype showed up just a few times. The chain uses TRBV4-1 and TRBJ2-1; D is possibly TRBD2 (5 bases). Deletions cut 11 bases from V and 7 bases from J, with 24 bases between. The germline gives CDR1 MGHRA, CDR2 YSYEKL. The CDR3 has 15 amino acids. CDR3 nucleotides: TGCGCCTGCGGCGACTGGGCTAGCCTACAGAATGAGCAGTTCTTC. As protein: CACGDWASLQNEQFF.

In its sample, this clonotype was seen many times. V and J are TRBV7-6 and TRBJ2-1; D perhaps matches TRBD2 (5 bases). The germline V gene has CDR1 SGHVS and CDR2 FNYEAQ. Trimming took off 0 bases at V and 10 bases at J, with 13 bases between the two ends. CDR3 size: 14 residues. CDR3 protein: CASSLALGSGEQFF. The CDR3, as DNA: TGTGCCAGCAGCTTAGCCCTAGGGTCGGGAGAGCAGTTCTTC.

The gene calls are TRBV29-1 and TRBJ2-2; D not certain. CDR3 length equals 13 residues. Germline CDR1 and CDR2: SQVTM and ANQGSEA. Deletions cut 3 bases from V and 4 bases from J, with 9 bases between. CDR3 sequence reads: CSVDAVGTGELFF. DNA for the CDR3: TGCAGCGTTGATGCCGTTGGCACCGGGGAGCTGTTTTTT.

CDR3 residues: CASRAPAGYYGYTF. DNA of the CDR3: TGTGCCAGCAGAGCCCCGGCGGGATACTATGGCTACACCTTC. This chain joins TRBV6-1 and TRBJ1-2; the D is unclear. The CDR3 extends over 14 amino acids. Germline lookup yields CDR1 MNHNS and CDR2 SASEGT. Trimming took 6 bases from V and 3 from J, leaving 14 bases between them.